This TCR beta chain was captured by sequencing in a study of blood T cell repertoires in COVID-19. The wider study: T cells, B-cell-depleted T cells, or PBMCs provided the cDNA or gDNA that served as material.

CDR1 SGHRS and CDR2 YFSETQ come from the germline V gene. This CDR3 is built from 16 residues. V was clipped by 1 base and J by 7 bases; unmatched bases: 7. Enrolled through a virtual design, the participants were between roughly 18 and 95 years of age and came from about two dozen US areas. Cohort assignment relied on participant-reported clinical history. Some clones are missing from TCRdb's copy, which holds only in-frame ones; the method was immunoSEQ multiplex PCR. The top ten hold more than 1% of the sample, which has a few hundred thousand clones, roughly 90% seen once. The clonotype originates from a woman in her 30s who had recovered from COVID-19. V usage is TRBV5-1 and J usage is TRBJ2-1; TRBD1 agrees at 11 bases. The sequenced material came from PBMCs or T cells enriched from blood (not recorded which). The CDR3 coding sequence is TGCGCCAGCAGCTTGAGGACAGGGGGCCCCCTGAATGAGCAGTTCTTC. Its translation: CASSLRTGGPLNEQFF.